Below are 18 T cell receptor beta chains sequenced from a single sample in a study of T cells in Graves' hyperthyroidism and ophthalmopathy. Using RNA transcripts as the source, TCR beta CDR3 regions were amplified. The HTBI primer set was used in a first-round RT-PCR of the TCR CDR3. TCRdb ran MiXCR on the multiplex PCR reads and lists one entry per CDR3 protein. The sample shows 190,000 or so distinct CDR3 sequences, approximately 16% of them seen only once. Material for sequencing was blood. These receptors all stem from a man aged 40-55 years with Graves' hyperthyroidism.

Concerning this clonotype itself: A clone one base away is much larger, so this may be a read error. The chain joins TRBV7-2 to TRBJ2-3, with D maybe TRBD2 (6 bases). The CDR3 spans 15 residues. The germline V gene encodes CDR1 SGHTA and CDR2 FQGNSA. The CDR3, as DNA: TGTGCCAACAGCTATGGGGGGATTCAAGGAGATACGCAGTATTTT. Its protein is CANSYGGIQGDTQYF.

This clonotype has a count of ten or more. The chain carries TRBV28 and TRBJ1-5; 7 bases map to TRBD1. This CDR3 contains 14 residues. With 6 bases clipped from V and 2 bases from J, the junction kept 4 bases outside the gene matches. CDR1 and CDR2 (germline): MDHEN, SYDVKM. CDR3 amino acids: CASSRGFGNQPQHF. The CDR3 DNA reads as TGTGCCAGCAGCAGGGGGTTTGGCAATCAGCCCCAGCATTTT.

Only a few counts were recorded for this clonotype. Here the CDR3 reads CASRSQTDTQYF. CDR3 bases: TGTGCCAGCAGAAGCCAGACAGATACGCAGTATTTT. The chain links TRBV6-1 to TRBJ2-3; D remains unclear. CDR1 and CDR2 (germline): MNHNS, SASEGT. There are 12 residues in the CDR3. Trimming took 6 bases from V and 3 from J, leaving 7 bases between them.

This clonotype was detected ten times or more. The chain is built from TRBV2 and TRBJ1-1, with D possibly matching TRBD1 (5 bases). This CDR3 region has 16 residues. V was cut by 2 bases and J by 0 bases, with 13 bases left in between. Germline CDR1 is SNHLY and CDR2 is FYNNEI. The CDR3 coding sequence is TGTGCCAGCAGTGAAACGGCAGGGAAGTTGAACACTGAAGCTTTCTTT. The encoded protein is CASSETAGKLNTEAFF.

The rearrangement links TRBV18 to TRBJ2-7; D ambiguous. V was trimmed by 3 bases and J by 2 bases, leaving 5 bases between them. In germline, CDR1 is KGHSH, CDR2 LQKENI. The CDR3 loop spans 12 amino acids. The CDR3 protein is CASSPRAYEQYF. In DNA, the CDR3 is TGTGCCAGCTCACCCCGGGCCTACGAGCAGTACTTC.

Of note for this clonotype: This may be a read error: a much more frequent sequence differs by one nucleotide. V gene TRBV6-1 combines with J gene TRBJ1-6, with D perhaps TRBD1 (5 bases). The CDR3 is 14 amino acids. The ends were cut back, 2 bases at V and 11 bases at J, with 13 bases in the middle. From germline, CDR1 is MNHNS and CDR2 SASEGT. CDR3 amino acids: CASSERGPHPPLHF. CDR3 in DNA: TGTGCCAGCAGTGAAAGGGGCCCCCATCCACCCCTCCACTTT.

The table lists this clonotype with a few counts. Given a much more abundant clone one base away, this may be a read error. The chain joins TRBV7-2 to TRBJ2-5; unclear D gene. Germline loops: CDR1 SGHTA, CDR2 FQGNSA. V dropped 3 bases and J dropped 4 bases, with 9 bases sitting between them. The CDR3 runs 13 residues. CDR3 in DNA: TGTGCCAGCAGCTTTCCACTCCTAGAGACCCAGTACTTC. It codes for CASSFPLLETQYF. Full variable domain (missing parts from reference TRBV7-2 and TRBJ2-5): GAGVSQSPSNKVTEKGKDVELRCDPISGHTALYWYRQSLGQGLEFLIYFQGNSAPDKSGLPSDRFSAERTGGSVSTLTIQRTQQEDSAVYLCASSFPLLETQYFGPGTRLLVL.

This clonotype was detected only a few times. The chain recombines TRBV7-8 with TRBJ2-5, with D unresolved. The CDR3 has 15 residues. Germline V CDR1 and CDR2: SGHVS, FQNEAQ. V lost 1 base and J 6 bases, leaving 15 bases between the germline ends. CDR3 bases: TGTGCCAGCAGCTTAGGGGGTGGGGATTCCAAGACCCAGTACTTC. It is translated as CASSLGGGDSKTQYF.

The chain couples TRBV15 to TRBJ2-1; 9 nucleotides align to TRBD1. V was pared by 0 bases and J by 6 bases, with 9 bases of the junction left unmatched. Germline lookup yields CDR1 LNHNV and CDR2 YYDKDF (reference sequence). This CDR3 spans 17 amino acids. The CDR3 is CATSRDTGQGIGNEQFF. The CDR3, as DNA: TGTGCCACCAGCAGAGACACGGGACAGGGTATCGGCAATGAGCAGTTCTTC.

CDR3 DNA: TGCAGCGTTGGTTTGATAGCGGGAGCGAATGAGCAGTTCTTC. This translates into CSVGLIAGANEQFF. This chain connects TRBV29-1 to TRBJ2-1; TRBD2 matches at 9 bases. The CDR3 has 14 residues. The V and J ends lost 4 bases and 7 bases, in that order; junction bases with no gene match: 8. Germline V CDR1 and CDR2: SQVTM, ANQGSEA.

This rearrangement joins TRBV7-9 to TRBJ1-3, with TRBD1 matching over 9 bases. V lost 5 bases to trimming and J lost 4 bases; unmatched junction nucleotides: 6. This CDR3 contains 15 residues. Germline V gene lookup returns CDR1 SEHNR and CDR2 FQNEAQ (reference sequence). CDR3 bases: TGTGCCAGCAGCAGCCGGGACAGGGCGGGAAACACCATATATTTT. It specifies CASSSRDRAGNTIYF.

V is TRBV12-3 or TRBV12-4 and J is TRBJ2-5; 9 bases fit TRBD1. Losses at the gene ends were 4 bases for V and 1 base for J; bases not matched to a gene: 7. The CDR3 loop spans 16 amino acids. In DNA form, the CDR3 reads TGTGCCAGCAGTTCAGGACAGGGGATGGTCCAAGAGACCCAGTACTTC. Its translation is CASSSGQGMVQETQYF.

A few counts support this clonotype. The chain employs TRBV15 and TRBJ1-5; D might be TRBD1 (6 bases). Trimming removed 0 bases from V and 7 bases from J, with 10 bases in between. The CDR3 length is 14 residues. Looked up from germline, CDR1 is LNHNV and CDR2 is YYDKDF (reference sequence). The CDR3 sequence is CATSRDRGRQPQHF. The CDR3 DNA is TGTGCCACCAGCAGAGACAGGGGACGGCAGCCCCAGCATTTT.

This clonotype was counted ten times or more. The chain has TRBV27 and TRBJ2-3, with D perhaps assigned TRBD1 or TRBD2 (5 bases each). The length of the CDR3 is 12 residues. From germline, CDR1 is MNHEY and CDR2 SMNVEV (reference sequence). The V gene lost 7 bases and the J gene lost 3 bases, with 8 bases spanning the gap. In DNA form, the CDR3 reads TGTGCCAGCATTGGGGGAACAGATACGCAGTATTTT. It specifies CASIGGTDTQYF.

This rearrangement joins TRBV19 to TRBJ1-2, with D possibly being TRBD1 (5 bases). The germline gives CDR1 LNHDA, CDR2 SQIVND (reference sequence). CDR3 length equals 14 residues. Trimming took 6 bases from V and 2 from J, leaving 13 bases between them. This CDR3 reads CASRGPAWNYGYTF. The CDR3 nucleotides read TGTGCCAGTAGGGGGCCAGCTTGGAACTATGGCTACACCTTC.

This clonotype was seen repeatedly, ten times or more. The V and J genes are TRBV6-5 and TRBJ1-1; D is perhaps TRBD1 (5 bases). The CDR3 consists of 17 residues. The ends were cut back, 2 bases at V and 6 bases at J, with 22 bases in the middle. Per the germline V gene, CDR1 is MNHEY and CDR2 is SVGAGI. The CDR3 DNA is TGTGCCAGCAGTTACGCGGTGGCGGGGCCGGGGGTTGCTGAAGCTTTCTTT. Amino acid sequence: CASSYAVAGPGVAEAFF.

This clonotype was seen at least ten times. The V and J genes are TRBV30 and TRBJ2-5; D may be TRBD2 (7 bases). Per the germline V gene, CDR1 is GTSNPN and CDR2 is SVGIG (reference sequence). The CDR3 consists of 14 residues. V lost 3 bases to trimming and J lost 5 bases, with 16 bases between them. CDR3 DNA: TGTGCCTGGAGGGTGGGGGGGGCGGTGGAGACCCAGTACTTC. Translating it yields CAWRVGGAVETQYF.

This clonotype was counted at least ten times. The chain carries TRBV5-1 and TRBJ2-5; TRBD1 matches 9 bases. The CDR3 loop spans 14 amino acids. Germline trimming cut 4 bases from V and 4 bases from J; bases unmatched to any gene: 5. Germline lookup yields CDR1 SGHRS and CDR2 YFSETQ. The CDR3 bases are TGCGCCAGCAGCCCGAGGGGACAGGGAGAGACCCAGTACTTC. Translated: CASSPRGQGETQYF.